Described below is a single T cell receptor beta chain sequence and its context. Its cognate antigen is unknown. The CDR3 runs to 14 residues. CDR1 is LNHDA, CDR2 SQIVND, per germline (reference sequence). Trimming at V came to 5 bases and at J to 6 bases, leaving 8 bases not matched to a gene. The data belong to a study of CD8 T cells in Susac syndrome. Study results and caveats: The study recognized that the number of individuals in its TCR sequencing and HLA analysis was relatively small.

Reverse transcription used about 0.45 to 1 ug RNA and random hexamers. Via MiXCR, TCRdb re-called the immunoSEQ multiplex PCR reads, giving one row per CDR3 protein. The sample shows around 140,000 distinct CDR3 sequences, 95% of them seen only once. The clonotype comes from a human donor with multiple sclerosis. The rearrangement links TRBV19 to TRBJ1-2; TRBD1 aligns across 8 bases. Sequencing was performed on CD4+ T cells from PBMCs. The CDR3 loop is CASSSQGAGNGYTF. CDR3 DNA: TGTGCCAGTAGTTCCCAGGGGGCCGGGAATGGCTACACCTTC.